This T cell receptor beta chain was sequenced during a study of naive and memory T cell subsets. Separate alpha and beta amplification began at the second PCR step. This clonotype has just a few counts. The V segment lost 6 bases and the J segment 0 bases; nucleotides outside the gene matches: 5. This CDR3 region has 14 residues. Germline CDR1 is DFQATT and CDR2 is SNEGSKA (reference sequence). Both TRBC1 and TRBC2 were covered by a beta constant-region primer of two equimolar oligonucleotides. The ligated cDNA underwent four PCR rounds using SP2 and nested alpha and beta constant-region primers. TCRdb reprocessed the UMI-ligation and nested PCR reads with MiXCR, giving one entry per CDR3 protein. This table has roughly 130,000 distinct CDR3 sequences, roughly 36% appearing once.

Sample: central memory CD4+ T cells from blood. The V gene is TRBV20-1, the J gene TRBJ2-3, with 8 positions matching TRBD2. The source of this sequence is a human donor in good health. CDR3 nucleotides: TGCAGTGCCCGGAAGCGGGGGAGCACAGATACGCAGTATTTT. It translates to CSARKRGSTDTQYF.